The rows below give T cell receptor beta chains drawn from one sample of a study of vaccination and CD4 T cells after COVID-19. Each CDR3 protein is one row after TCRdb ran MiXCR on the PCR reads. The data show fewer than 9,500 distinct CDR3 sequences, 53% seen once. These receptors' antigens are unknown. The sequenced sample consisted of CD4+ T cells from blood, cultured in vitro. The receptors were gathered from a human donor in good health. Both conserved end residues are part of each CDR3. The order of the fields is J gene, V gene, clone size, D gene, CDR3 DNA, CDR3 protein. The D gene is left open where the match is weak. Rows may omit the clone size; those that give it use once, few, many or a size class.

>TRBJ1-6|TRBV12-3/TRBV12-4|.|.
TGTGCCAGCAGTTCCTACTCTGATTCACCCCTCCACTTT
CASSSYSDSPLHF
>TRBJ2-7|TRBV5-1|.|.
TGCGCCAGCAGCGCCGGGACTTATGACGAGCAGTACTTC
CASSAGTYDEQYF
>TRBJ1-2|TRBV20-1|few|.
TGCAGTGCTAGATGGCAGGATGCCTATGGCTACACCTTC
CSARWQDAYGYTF
>TRBJ1-5|TRBV7-2|.|.
TGTGCCAGCAGCTTAGGGGGAGGCAATCAGCCCCAGCATTTT
CASSLGGGNQPQHF
>TRBJ1-5|TRBV19|.|TRBD1
TGTGCCAGTAGACCGATCGAACAGGGGGCCTATCAGCCCCAGCATTTT
CASRPIEQGAYQPQHF
>TRBJ2-1|TRBV5-1|.|.
TGCGCCAGCAGCAGGGACACCTCGGGGGCCGGTGAGCAGTTCTTC
CASSRDTSGAGEQFF
>TRBJ2-1|TRBV5-4|few|TRBD2
TGTGCCAGCAGCTATAGCGGGCCCAGCTCCTACAATGAGCAGTTCTTC
CASSYSGPSSYNEQFF
>TRBJ1-6|TRBV10-3|few|TRBD1
TGTGCCATCAGGGGGGACAGCTCCTATAATTCACCCCTCCACTTT
CAIRGDSSYNSPLHF
>TRBJ1-2|TRBV28|.|TRBD1
TGTGCCAGCAGAGCAGCGACAGGGGCTAACTATGGCTACACCTTC
CASRAATGANYGYTF
>TRBJ2-7|TRBV6-1|few|TRBD2
TGTGCCAGCAGTGAAGCAGCGGGGGCCTACGAGCAGTACTTC
CASSEAAGAYEQYF
>TRBJ1-1|TRBV5-1|.|TRBD1
TGCGCCAGCAGCCCAGGGGGCTCTGGCACTGAAGCTTTCTTT
CASSPGGSGTEAFF
>TRBJ1-1|TRBV6-1|.|.
TGTGCCAGCAGCTTATCTACATCGGGACATTTGAACACTGAAGCTTTCTTT
CASSLSTSGHLNTEAFF
>TRBJ1-2|TRBV6-2/TRBV6-3|few|TRBD1
TGTGCCAGCAGTGATGGACAGGGAAGTCGGGGCTACACCTTC
CASSDGQGSRGYTF
>TRBJ2-2|TRBV7-6|once|.
TGCGCCAGCAGCTTAGCCGTAGGGGCCAACACCGGGGAGCTGTTTTTT
CASSLAVGANTGELFF
>TRBJ2-3|TRBV6-4|.|.
TGTGCCAGCAGTGACTCGGGCGGGAGCACAGATACGCAGTATTTT
CASSDSGGSTDTQYF
>TRBJ2-3|TRBV30|.|TRBD2
TGTGCCTGGAGCCTAGCGGGGTACCCCACAGATACGCAGTATTTT
CAWSLAGYPTDTQYF
>TRBJ2-1|TRBV11-2|.|.
TGTGCCAGCAGCTCAATCAGGGGTAGGGGGAACAATGAGCAGTTCTTC
CASSSIRGRGNNEQFF
>TRBJ2-5|TRBV20-1|.|.
TGCAGTGCTAGGGCGGAGACCCAGTACTTC
CSARAETQYF
>TRBJ1-6|TRBV6-2/TRBV6-3|.|.
TGTGCCAGCAGTTACAAGGGACCCCTCCACTTT
CASSYKGPLHF
>TRBJ2-5|TRBV5-1|.|TRBD2
TGCGCCAGCAGGACTAGCGGGGACCCTCCAGAGACCCAGTACTTC
CASRTSGDPPETQYF
>TRBJ1-6|TRBV27|.|.
TGTGCCAGCAGTTTTCGGGCAGAAGGATTTACTTTTGGTTCACCCCTCCACTTT
CASSFRAEGFTFGSPLHF
>TRBJ1-2|TRBV6-2/TRBV6-3|.|.
TGTGCCAGCACGGCCATCGACAGAGGAGGTGTCTACACCTTC
CASTAIDRGGVYTF
>TRBJ2-2|TRBV30|.|TRBD1
TGTGCCTGGAGGGGAGGACAGGGGGCCCAACTAAACACCGGGGAGCTGTTTTTT
CAWRGGQGAQLNTGELFF
>TRBJ1-1|TRBV7-8|.|.
TGTGCCAGCAGCTTTAAACGGACAAGGGGGAACACTGAAGCTTTCTTT
CASSFKRTRGNTEAFF
>TRBJ2-5|TRBV10-3|once|.
TGTGCCATCAGTGTCGGAGAGACCCAGTACTTC
CAISVGETQYF
>TRBJ2-2|TRBV7-9|few|.
TGTGCCAGCAGCTTGAACACCGGGGAGCTGTTTTTT
CASSLNTGELFF
>TRBJ1-6|TRBV19|.|.
TGTGCCAGTAGTCCCGGACAGTATAATTCACCCCTCCACTTT
CASSPGQYNSPLHF
>TRBJ2-7|TRBV7-2|.|.
TGTGCCAGCAGCTCGAGGGTAGCCTACGAGCAGTACTTC
CASSSRVAYEQYF
>TRBJ2-1|TRBV20-1|.|.
TGCAGTGCTAGAGTAGTGGGCGCTAGCTCCTACAATGAGCAGTTCTTC
CSARVVGASSYNEQFF
>TRBJ1-6|TRBV14|.|TRBD1
TGTGCCAGCAGCCTGGGACAGGGACTTTCACCCCTCCACTTT
CASSLGQGLSPLHF
>TRBJ2-2|TRBV7-2|few|.
TGTGCCAGCAGTTTCCGACTAGCGAACACCGGGGAGCTGTTTTTT
CASSFRLANTGELFF
>TRBJ2-1|TRBV25-1|.|TRBD2
TGTGCCAGCACGTCTAGCGGGAGGGTCTCCTACAATGAGCAGTTCTTC
CASTSSGRVSYNEQFF
>TRBJ1-6|TRBV6-1|.|.
TGTGCCAGCCAAAGCTCCTATAATTCACCCCTCCACTTT
CASQSSYNSPLHF
>TRBJ1-5|TRBV6-2/TRBV6-3|.|TRBD1
TGTGCCAGCAGAAAAGGGACAGGGGTGAATCAGCCCCAGCATTTT
CASRKGTGVNQPQHF
>TRBJ2-7|TRBV6-1|.|.
TGTGCCAGCTCGGTAGCCAACCTGGGCTACGAGCAGTACTTC
CASSVANLGYEQYF
>TRBJ2-1|TRBV5-1|once|.
TGCGCCAGCAGCCAGATAAACAATGAGCAGTTCTTC
CASSQINNEQFF
>TRBJ1-3|TRBV6-1|.|TRBD1
TGTGCCAGCAGCGGGACAGGGCCTACCATCTCTGGAAACACCATATATTTT
CASSGTGPTISGNTIYF
>TRBJ2-4|TRBV6-1|few|TRBD2
TGTGCCAGCAGTGAGGCGGGGGGCACCAAAAACATTCAGTACTTC
CASSEAGGTKNIQYF
>TRBJ1-1|TRBV4-3|.|.
TGCGCCAGCAGCCAAGCTACCGCGACGGCTTTT
CASSQATATAF
>TRBJ1-6|TRBV4-3|.|.
TGCGCCAGCAGCCACGAACCTGAGGCAAATTCACCCCTCCACTTT
CASSHEPEANSPLHF
>TRBJ1-5|TRBV15|.|TRBD1
TGTGCCACCAGCAGTCAAAGGGGGCAGGGCTCGACCCAGCATTTT
CATSSQRGQGSTQHF
>TRBJ1-6|TRBV7-9|.|TRBD1
TGTGCCAGCAGTCCTACGACAGGGCCAGGGTCACCCCTCCACTTT
CASSPTTGPGSPLHF
>TRBJ1-1|TRBV6-5|.|TRBD1
TGTGCCAGCAGTTATACCCCGGACAGGGAAGCTTTCTTT
CASSYTPDREAFF
>TRBJ2-7|TRBV14|.|TRBD1
TGTGCCAGCAGCCTCTCGATGGGGACAGTCTACGAGCAGTACTTC
CASSLSMGTVYEQYF
>TRBJ2-3|TRBV5-1|.|.
TGCGCCAGCAGCCGGAGTAGTGACAGCACAGATACGCAGTATTTT
CASSRSSDSTDTQYF